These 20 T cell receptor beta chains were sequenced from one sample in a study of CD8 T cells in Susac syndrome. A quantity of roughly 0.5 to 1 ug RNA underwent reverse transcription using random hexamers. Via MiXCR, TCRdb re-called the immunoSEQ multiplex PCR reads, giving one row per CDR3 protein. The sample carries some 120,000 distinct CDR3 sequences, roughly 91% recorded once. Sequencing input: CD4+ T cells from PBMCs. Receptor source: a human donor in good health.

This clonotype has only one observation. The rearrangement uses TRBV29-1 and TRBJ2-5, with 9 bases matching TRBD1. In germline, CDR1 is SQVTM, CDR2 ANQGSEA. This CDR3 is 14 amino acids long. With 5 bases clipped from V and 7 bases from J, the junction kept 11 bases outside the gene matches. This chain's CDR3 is CSVSGTGTAGTQYF. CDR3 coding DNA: TGCAGCGTTTCCGGGACAGGGACGGCGGGGACCCAGTACTTC.

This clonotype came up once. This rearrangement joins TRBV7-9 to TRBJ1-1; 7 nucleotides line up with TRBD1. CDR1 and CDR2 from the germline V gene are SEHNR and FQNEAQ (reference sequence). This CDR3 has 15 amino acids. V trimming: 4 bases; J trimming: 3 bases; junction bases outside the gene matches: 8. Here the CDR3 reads CASSSPTGMDTEAFF. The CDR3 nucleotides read TGTGCCAGCAGCTCACCGACAGGGATGGACACTGAAGCTTTCTTT.

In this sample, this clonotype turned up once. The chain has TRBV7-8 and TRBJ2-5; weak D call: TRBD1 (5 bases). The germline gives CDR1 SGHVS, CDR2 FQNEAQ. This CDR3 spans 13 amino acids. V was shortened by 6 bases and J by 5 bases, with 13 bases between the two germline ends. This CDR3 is CASSWGSGETQYF. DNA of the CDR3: TGTGCCAGCAGTTGGGGCTCAGGGGAGACCCAGTACTTC.

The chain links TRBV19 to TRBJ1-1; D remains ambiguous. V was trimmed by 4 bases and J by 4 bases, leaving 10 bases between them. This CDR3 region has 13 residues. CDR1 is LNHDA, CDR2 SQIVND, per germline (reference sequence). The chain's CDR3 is CASSRLIATEAFF. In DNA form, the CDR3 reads TGTGCCAGTAGTAGGTTGATTGCCACTGAAGCTTTCTTT. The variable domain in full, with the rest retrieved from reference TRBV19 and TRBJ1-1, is DGGITQSPKYLFRKEGQNVTLSCEQNLNHDAMYWYRQDPGQGLRLIYYSQIVNDFQKGDIAEGYSVSREKKESFPLTVTSAQKNPTAFYLCASSRLIATEAFFGQGTRLTVV.

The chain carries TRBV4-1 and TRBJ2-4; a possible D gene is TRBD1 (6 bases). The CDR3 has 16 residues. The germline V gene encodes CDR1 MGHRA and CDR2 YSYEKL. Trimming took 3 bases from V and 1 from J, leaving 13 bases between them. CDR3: CASSQGLTGAKNIQYF. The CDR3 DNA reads TGCGCCAGCAGCCAGGGGCTAACAGGGGCCAAAAACATTCAGTACTTC.

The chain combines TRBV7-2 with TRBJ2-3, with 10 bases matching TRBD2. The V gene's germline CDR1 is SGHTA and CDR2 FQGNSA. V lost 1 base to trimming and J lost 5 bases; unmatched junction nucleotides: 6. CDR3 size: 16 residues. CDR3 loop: CASSLVIAGGVDTQYF. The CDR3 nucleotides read TGTGCCAGCAGCTTAGTAATAGCGGGGGGCGTAGATACGCAGTATTTT.

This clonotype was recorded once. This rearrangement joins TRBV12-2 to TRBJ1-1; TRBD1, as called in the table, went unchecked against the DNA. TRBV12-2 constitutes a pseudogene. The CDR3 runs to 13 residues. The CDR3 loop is CASRPGMNTEAFF. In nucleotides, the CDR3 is TGTGCAAGTCGACCGGGGATGAACACTGAAGCTTTCTTT.

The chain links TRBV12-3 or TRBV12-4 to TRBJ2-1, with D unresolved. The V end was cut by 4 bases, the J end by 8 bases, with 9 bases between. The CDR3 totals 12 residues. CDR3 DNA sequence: TGTGCCAGCAGTTCATATGGCGATGAGCAGTTCTTC. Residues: CASSSYGDEQFF.

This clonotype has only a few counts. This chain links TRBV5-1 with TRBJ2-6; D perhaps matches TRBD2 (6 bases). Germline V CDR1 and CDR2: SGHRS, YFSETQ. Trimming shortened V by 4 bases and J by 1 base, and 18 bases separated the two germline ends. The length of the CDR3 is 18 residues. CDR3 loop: CASSHTSRARSGANVLTF. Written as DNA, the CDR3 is TGCGCCAGCAGCCACACTAGCAGGGCCAGGTCTGGGGCCAACGTCCTGACTTTC.

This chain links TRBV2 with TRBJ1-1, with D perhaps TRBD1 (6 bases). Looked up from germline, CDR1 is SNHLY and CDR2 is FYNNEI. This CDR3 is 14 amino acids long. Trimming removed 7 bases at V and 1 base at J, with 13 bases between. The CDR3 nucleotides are TGTGCCAGCAAGCCAGGGGCTAGGAACACTGAAGCTTTCTTT. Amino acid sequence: CASKPGARNTEAFF.

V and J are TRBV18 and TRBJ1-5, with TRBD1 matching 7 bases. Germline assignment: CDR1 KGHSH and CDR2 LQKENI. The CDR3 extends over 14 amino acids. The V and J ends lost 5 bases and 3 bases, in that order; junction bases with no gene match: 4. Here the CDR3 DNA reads TGTGCCAGCTCAGCCGGGACAGCCAATCAGCCCCAGCATTTT. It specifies CASSAGTANQPQHF.

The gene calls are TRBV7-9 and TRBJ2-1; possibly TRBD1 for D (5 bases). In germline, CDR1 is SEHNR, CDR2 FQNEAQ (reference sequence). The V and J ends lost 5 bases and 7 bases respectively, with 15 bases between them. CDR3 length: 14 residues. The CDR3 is CASSPEQGRNEQFF. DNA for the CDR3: TGTGCCAGCAGCCCGGAGCAGGGAAGGAATGAGCAGTTCTTC.

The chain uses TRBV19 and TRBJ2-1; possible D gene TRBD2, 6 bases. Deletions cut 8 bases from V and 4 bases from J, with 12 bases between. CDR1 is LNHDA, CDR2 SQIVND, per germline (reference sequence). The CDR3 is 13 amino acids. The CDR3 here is CASSSAIYNEQFF. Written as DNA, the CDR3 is TGTGCCAGTTCTAGCGCCATTTACAATGAGCAGTTCTTC. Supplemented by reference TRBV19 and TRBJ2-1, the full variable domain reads DGGITQSPKYLFRKEGQNVTLSCEQNLNHDAMYWYRQDPGQGLRLIYYSQIVNDFQKGDIAEGYSVSREKKESFPLTVTSAQKNPTAFYLCASSSAIYNEQFFGPGTRLTVL.

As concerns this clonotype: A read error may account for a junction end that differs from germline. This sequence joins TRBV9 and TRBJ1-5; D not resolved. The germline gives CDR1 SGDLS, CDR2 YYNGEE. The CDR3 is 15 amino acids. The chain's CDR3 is CASSVSGDSDQPQHF. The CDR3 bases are TGTGCCAGCAGCGTATCGGGTGATAGCGATCAGCCCCAGCATTTT.

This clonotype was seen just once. The CDR3 reads CASSDSHLGTSGIATQYF. The DNA for the CDR3 is TGTGCCAGCAGTGATTCTCACCTTGGGACTAGCGGGATCGCGACCCAGTACTTC. The J gene is TRBJ2-5, the V gene TRBV2, with 13 bases aligning to TRBD2. This CDR3 has 18 amino acids. The trim removed 3 bases at V and 7 bases at J, leaving 14 bases unmatched. Per the germline V gene, CDR1 is SNHLY and CDR2 is FYNNEI.

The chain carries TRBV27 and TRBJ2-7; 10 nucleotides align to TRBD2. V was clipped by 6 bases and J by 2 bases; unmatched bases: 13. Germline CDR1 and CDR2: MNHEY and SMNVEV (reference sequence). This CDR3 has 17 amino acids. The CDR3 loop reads CASSPRWTSGKAYEQYF. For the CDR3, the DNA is TGTGCCAGCAGCCCACGTTGGACTAGCGGAAAAGCCTACGAGCAGTACTTC.

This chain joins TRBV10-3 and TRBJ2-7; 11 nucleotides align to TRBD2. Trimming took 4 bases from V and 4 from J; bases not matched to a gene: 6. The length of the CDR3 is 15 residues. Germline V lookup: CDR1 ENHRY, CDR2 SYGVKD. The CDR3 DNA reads TGTGCCATCAGTGCTACTAGCGGGAGAGGGTACGAGCAGTACTTC. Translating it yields CAISATSGRGYEQYF.

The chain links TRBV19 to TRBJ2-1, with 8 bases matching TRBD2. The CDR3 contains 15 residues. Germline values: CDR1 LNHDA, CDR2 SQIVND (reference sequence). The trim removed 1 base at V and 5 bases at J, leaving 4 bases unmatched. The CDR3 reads CASSIGAGGHNEQFF. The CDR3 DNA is TGTGCCAGTAGTATAGGGGCGGGGGGTCACAATGAGCAGTTCTTC.

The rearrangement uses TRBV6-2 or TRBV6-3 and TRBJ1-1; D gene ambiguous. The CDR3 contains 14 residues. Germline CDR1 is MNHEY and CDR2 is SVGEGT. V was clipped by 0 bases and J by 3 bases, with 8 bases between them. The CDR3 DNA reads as TGTGCCAGCAGTTACTCGACGGCTTACACTGAAGCTTTCTTT. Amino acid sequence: CASSYSTAYTEAFF.

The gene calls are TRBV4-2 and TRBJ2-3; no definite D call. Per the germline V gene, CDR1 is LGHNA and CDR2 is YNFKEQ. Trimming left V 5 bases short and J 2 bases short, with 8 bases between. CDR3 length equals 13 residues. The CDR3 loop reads CASSTSYTDTQYF. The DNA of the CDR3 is TGTGCCAGCAGCACGTCTTACACAGATACGCAGTATTTT.